This TCR beta chain derives from a study of cytomegalovirus exposure and HLA in healthy donors. Comments on this clone: Its antigen is currently unknown.

This CDR3 contains 15 residues. The germline V and J ends were trimmed by 6 bases and 4 bases, with 16 bases remaining between them. The germline gives CDR1 MRHNA, CDR2 SNTAGT. Both 60 Vbeta primers and 13 Jbeta primers went into the PCR. The method was immunoSEQ multiplex PCR; TCRdb's version includes in-frame clones alone and lacks a portion of them. Of around 140,000 clones listed, more than 75% were seen once; the top ten hold more than 4%. Study observations and caveats: A link between a missense DCLRE1C variant and TCR beta V- and J-gene trimming emerged from a later analysis.

V is TRBV6-4 and J is TRBJ1-5; D unresolved. Source material: PBMCs. This clonotype was sampled from a woman in her 30s in good health and CMV-seronegative. CDR3 sequence reads: CASRIPGNVNQPQHF. CDR3 nucleotides: TGTGCCAGCAGGATCCCCGGGAACGTTAATCAGCCCCAGCATTTT.